This T cell receptor beta chain appears in the sequencing data of a study of T-cell memory formation after mild COVID-19. This clonotype has just a few counts. TCRdb redid the calling of the 5' RACE reads with MiXCR, one entry per CDR3 protein. This sample has tens of thousands of distinct CDR3 sequences; over 5% occur once, and the top ten carry 0.8% to 1%. V lost 4 bases, J lost 5 bases, and 6 bases stayed unmatched. CDR1 and CDR2 from the germline V gene are LNHDA and SQIVND (reference sequence). This CDR3 has 16 amino acids. The receptor's source is an adult who had mild COVID-19 (a few samples of this study predate the infection). Cell type and time point are not known. The rearrangement joins TRBV19 to TRBJ2-5, with TRBD2 identical over 14 bases. Sequenced material: PBMCs or a T cell subset sorted from them (not recorded which). The CDR3 loop is CASSRTSGRLMETQYF. CDR3 sequence (DNA): TGTGCCAGTAGTAGGACTAGCGGGAGGTTGATGGAGACCCAGTACTTC.